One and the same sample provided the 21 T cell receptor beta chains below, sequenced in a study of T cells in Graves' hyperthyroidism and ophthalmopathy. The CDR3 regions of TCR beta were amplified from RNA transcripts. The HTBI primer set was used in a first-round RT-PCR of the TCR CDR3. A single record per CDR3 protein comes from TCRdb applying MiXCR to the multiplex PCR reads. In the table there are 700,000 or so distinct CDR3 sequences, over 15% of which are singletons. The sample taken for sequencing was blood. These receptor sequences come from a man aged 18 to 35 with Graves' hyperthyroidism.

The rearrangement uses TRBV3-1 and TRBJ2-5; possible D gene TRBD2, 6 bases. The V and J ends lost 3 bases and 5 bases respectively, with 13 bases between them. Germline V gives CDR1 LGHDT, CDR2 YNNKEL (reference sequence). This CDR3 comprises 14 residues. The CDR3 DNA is TGTGCCAGCAGCCATCCCGAAGGGAGGGAGACCCAGTACTTC. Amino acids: CASSHPEGRETQYF.

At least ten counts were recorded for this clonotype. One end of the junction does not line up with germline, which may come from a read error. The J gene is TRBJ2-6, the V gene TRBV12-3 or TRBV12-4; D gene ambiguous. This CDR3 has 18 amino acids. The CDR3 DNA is TGTGCCAGCAGTTTGCAGGCCTTTTCATCCTCTGGGGTCAACGTCCTGACTTTC. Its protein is CASSLQAFSSSGVNVLTF.

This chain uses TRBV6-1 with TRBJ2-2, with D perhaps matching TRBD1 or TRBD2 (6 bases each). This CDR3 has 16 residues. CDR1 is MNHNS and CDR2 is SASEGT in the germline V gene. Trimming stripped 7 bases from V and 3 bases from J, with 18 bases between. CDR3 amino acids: CASKRSRGRYTGELFF. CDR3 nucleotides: TGTGCCAGCAAGAGGTCCCGGGGGCGGTACACCGGGGAGCTGTTTTTT.

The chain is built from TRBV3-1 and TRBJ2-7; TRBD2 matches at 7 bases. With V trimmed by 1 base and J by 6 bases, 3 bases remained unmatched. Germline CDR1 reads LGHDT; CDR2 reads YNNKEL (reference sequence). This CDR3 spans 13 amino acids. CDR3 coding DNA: TGTGCCAGCAGCCAAGCCGGGGGGAGCGAGCAGTACTTC. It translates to CASSQAGGSEQYF.

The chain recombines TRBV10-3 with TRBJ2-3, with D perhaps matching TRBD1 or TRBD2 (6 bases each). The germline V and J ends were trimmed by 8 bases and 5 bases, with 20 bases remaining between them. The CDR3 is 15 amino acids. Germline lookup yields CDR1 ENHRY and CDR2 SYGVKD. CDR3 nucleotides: TGTGCCATCGGCGAGGGCATAGGAGGGGGAGATACGCAGTATTTT. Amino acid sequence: CAIGEGIGGGDTQYF.

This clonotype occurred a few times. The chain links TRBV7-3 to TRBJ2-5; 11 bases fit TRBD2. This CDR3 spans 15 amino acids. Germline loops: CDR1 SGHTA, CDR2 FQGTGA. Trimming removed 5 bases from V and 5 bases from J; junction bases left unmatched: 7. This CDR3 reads CASSLSGRAGETQYF. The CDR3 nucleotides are TGTGCCAGCAGCCTTAGCGGGAGGGCCGGGGAGACCCAGTACTTC.

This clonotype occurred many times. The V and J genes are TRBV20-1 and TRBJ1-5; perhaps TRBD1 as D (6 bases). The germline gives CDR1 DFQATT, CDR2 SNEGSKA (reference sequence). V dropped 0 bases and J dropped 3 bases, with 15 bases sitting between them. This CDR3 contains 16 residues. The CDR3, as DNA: TGCAGTGCTAGAGATCGAGGGGGAAACTTCAATCAGCCCCAGCATTTT. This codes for CSARDRGGNFNQPQHF.

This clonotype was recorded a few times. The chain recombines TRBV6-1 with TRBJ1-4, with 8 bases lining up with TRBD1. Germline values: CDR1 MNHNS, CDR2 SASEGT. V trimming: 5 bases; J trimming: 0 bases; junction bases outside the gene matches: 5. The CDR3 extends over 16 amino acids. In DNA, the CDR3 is TGTGCCAGCAGTAGGGACAGGCTAGCAACTAATGAAAAACTGTTTTTT. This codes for CASSRDRLATNEKLFF.

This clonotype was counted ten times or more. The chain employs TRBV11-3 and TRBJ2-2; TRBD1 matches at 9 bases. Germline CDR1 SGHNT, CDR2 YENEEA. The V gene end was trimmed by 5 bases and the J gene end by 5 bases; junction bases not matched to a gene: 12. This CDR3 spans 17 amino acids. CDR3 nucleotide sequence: TGTGCCAGCAGCCATCCGGGACAGGGAGTAAGGACCGGGGAGCTGTTTTTT. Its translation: CASSHPGQGVRTGELFF. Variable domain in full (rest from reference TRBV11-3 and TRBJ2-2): EAGVVQSPRYKIIEKKQPVAFWCNPISGHNTLYWYLQNLGQGPELLIRYENEEAVDDSQLPKDRFSAERLKGVDSTLKIQPAELGDSAVYLCASSHPGQGVRTGELFFGEGSRLTVL.

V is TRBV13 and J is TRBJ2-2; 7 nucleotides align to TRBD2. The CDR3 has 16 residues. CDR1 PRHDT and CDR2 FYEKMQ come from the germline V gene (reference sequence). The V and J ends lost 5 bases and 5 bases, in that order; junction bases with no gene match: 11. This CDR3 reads CASSEGREYLTGELFF. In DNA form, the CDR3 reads TGTGCCAGCAGCGAGGGGCGGGAGTATCTTACCGGGGAGCTGTTTTTT.

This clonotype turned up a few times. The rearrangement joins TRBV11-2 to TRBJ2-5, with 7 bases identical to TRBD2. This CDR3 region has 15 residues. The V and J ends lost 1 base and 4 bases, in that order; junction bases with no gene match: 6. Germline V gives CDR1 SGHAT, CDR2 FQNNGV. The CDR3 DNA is TGTGCCAGCAGCTTAGGACTAGCAATGCCAGAGACCCAGTACTTC. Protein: CASSLGLAMPETQYF.

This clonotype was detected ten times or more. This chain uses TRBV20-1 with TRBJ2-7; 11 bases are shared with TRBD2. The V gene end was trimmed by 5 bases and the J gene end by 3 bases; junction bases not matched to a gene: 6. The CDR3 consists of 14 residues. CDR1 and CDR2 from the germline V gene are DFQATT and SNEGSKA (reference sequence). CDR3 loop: CSAGSGRASYEQYF. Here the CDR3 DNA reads TGCAGTGCTGGTAGCGGGAGGGCCAGCTACGAGCAGTACTTC.

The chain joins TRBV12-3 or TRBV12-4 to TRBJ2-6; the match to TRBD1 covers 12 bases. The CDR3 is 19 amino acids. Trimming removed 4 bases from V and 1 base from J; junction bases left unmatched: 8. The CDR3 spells CASSSGQGARKSGANVLTF. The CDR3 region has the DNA TGTGCCAGCAGTTCGGGACAGGGGGCGCGGAAGTCTGGGGCCAACGTCCTGACTTTC.

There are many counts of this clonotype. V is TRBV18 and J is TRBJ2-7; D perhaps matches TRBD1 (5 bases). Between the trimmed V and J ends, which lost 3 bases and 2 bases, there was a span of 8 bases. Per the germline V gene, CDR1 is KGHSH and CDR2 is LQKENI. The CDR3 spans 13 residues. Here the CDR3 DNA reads TGTGCCAGCTCACCGCCGACAGCCTACGAGCAGTACTTC. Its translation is CASSPPTAYEQYF.

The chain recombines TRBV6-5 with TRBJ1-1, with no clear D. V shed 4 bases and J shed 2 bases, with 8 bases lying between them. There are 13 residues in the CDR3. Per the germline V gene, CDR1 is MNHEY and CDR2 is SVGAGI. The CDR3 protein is CASSCSENTEAFF. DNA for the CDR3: TGTGCCAGCAGTTGCTCTGAAAACACTGAAGCTTTCTTT.

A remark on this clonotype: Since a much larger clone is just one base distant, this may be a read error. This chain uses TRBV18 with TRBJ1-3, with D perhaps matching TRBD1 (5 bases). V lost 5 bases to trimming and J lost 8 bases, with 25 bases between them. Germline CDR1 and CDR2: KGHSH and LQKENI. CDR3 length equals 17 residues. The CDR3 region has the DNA TGTGCCAGCTCATCCCCACAGCTCCGGACACCCCGTGACACCATATATTTT. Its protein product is CASSSPQLRTPRDTIYF.

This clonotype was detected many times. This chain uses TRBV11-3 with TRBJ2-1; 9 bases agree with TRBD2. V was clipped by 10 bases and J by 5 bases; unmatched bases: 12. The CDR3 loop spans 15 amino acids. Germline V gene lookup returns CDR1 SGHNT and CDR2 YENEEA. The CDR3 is CATQGGRALHNEQFF. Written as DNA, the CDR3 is TGTGCCACACAGGGCGGGAGGGCCCTACACAATGAGCAGTTCTTC.

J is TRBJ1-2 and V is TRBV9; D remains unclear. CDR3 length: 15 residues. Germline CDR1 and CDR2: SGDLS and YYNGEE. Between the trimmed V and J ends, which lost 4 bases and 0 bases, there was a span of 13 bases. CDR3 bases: TGTGCCAGCAGCCCACGGACGACAACTAACTATGGCTACACCTTC. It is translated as CASSPRTTTNYGYTF.

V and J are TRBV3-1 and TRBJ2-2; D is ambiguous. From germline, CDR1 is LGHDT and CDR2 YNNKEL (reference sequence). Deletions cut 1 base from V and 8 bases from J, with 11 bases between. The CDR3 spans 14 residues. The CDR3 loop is CASSQATVLGELFF. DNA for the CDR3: TGTGCCAGCAGCCAAGCGACTGTCCTAGGGGAGCTGTTTTTT.

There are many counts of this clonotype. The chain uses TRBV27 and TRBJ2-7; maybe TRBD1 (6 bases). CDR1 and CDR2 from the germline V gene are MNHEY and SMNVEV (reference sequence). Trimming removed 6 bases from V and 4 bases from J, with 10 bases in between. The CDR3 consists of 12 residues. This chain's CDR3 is CASSNRVYEQYF. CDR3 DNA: TGTGCCAGCAGCAACAGGGTTTACGAGCAGTACTTC.

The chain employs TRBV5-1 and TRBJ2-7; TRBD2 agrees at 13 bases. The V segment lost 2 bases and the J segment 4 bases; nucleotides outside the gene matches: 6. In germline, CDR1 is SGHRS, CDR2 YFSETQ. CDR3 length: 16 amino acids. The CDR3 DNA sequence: TGCGCCAGCAGCTTACTAGCGGGAGGGTCACCTTACGAGCAGTACTTC. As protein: CASSLLAGGSPYEQYF.